These 4 T cell receptor beta chains were all obtained from the same sample, sequenced in a study of blood T cell repertoires in COVID-19. The table came from immunoSEQ multiplex PCR; TCRdb's copy has only in-frame clones and leaves some out. Of around 190,000 clones listed, 70% to 90% are singletons. Source material: peripheral blood. The receptors here all came from a man between 45 and 60 years old with COVID-19, enrolled during active disease.

Only one count was recorded for this clone. The chain joins TRBV19 to TRBJ2-3; 11 positions match TRBD2. The length of the CDR3 is 19 residues. CDR1 LNHDA and CDR2 SQIVND come from the germline V gene (reference sequence). V lost 0 bases, J lost 0 bases, and 8 bases stayed unmatched. CDR3 DNA sequence: TGTGCCAGTAGTATAGAGAATCTGGGACTAGCGGCTAGCACAGATACGCAGTATTTT. It is translated as CASSIENLGLAASTDTQYF.

The rearrangement links TRBV6-4 to TRBJ2-1, with D maybe TRBD2 (6 bases). Germline CDR1 reads MRHNA; CDR2 reads SNTAGT. Between the trimmed V and J ends, which lost 5 bases and 6 bases, there was a span of 17 bases. The CDR3 loop spans 15 amino acids. The chain's CDR3 is CASSRRAGIGNEQFF. The CDR3 nucleotides are TGTGCCAGCAGTCGGAGGGCGGGTATCGGCAATGAGCAGTTCTTC.

V is TRBV5-1 and J is TRBJ2-3; 12 bases match TRBD2. CDR3 length: 16 residues. V lost 4 bases and J lost 2; bases outside the gene matches: 5. Germline V gene lookup returns CDR1 SGHRS and CDR2 YFSETQ. The CDR3 here is CASSQGLAGFTDTQYF. The CDR3, as DNA: TGCGCCAGCAGCCAGGGACTAGCGGGTTTCACAGATACGCAGTATTTT.

The chain has TRBV2 and TRBJ1-5, with no clear D. This CDR3 region has 13 residues. V lost 4 bases to trimming and J lost 0 bases, with 4 bases between them. Germline values: CDR1 SNHLY, CDR2 FYNNEI. For the CDR3, the DNA is TGTGCCAGCAGTGCAAATAGCAATCAGCCCCAGCATTTT. Translation: CASSANSNQPQHF.